This T cell receptor (beta chain) was recovered during a study of blood T cell repertoires in COVID-19. About the research overall: There were acute and convalescent COVID-19 samples, and they came from the United States, Italy and Spain. Sources were T cells, B-cell-depleted T cells, or PBMCs; the material itself was cDNA or gDNA.

This clone appeared once. Per germline, CDR1 MDHEN and CDR2 SYDVKM. The V end was cut by 2 bases, the J end by 1 base, with 8 bases between. This CDR3 is built from 14 residues. Authors' processing steps: For nucleated cells, counts were estimated from reference gene primer amplification. Clones were sequenced by immunoSEQ multiplex PCR, and TCRdb holds only the in-frame ones, with some missing. V, J and clone size are those of that table, while D and trimming were read from the DNA. Of around 200,000 clones in the sample, 70% to 90% were seen once. The source is a woman of 80 years or more with acute or convalescent COVID-19. The J gene is TRBJ2-5, the V gene TRBV28; unclear D gene. Sequencing was carried out using peripheral blood. In DNA, the CDR3 is TGTGCCAGCAGTTTAGGCGGAAGCCAAGAGACCCAGTACTTC. This sequence encodes CASSLGGSQETQYF.